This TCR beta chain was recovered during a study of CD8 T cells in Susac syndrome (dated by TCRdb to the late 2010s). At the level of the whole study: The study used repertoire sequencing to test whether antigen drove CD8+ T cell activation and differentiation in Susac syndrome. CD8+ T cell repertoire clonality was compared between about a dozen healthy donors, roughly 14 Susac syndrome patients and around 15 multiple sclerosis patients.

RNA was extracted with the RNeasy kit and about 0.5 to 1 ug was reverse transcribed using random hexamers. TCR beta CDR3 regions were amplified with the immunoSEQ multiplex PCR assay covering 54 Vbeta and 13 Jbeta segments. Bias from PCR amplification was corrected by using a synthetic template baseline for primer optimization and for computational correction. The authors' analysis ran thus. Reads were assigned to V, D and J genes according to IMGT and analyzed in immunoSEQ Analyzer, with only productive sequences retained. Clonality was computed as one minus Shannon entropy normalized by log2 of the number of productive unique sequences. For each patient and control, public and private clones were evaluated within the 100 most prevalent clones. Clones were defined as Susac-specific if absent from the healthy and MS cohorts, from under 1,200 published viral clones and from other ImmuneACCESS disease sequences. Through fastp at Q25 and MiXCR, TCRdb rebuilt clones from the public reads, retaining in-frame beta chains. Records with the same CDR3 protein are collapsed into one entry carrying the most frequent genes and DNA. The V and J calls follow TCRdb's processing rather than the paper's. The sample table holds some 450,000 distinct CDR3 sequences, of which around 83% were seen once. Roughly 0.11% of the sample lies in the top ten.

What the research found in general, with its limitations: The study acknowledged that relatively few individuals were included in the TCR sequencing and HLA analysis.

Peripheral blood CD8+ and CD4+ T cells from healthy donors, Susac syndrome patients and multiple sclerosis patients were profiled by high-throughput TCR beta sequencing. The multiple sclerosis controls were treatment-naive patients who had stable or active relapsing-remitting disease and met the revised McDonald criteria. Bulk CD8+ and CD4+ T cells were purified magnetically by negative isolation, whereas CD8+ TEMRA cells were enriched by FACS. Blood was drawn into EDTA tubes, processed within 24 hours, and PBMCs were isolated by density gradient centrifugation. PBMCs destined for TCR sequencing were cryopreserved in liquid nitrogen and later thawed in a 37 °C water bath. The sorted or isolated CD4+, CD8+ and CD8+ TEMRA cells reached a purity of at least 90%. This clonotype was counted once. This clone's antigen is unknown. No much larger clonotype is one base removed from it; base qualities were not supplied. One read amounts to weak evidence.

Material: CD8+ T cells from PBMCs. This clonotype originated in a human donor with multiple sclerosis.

CDR3 loop: CARRIQENSYEQYF. The nucleotide sequence reads TGCGCCAGGCGAATTCAGGAAAACTCCTACGAGCAGTACTTC. The chain joins TRBV5-1 to TRBJ2-7; the D gene is unclear. The junction carries 15 bases between V and J, which are trimmed by 8 bases and 0 bases respectively. The CDR3 runs 14 residues from the cysteine to the phenylalanine. Only CDR3 DNA remains: 42 bases, in frame from the first base. Via the germline V gene, CDR1 is SGHRS and CDR2 YFSETQ.